The 7 T cell receptor beta chains in this list originate from one sample, sequenced in a study of cytomegalovirus exposure and HLA in healthy donors (dated by TCRdb to between 2016 and 2019). The method behind the library was the immunoSEQ multiplex PCR assay. A mixture of 60 forward primers for TCR Vbeta segments and 13 reverse primers for TCR Jbeta segments was used in the multiplex PCR. TCRdb stores this immuneACCESS table with in-frame sequences only. Part of the clones is absent; in the studies checked, under half of the shortfall reflects unresolved V genes, and no reason is known for the rest. The sample includes about 160,000 clones, with 60% to 85% observed a single time. The ten largest clones represent more than 1.1% of the sample. The sample comprised PBMCs. All receptors derive from a woman aged 25 to 39 in good health and CMV-seronegative.

This sequence joins TRBV19 and TRBJ1-4; no clear D. The CDR3 runs 15 residues. The germline V gene encodes CDR1 LNHDA and CDR2 SQIVND (reference sequence). V was trimmed by 5 bases and J by 0 bases, leaving 10 bases between them. The CDR3 spells CASSGNSATNEKLFF. CDR3 nucleotides: TGTGCCAGTAGTGGTAACAGTGCAACTAATGAAAAACTGTTTTTT.

The chain couples TRBV2 to TRBJ2-7, with TRBD1 identical over 8 bases. V shed 8 bases, J shed 6 bases, and the junction held 6 bases outside the gene matches. The CDR3 runs 12 residues. Germline lookup yields CDR1 SNHLY and CDR2 FYNNEI. In nucleotides, the CDR3 is TGTGCCAGCCAGGACAGGGCTATCGAGCAGTACTTC. Translating gives CASQDRAIEQYF.

The chain is built from TRBV5-6 and TRBJ1-5, with a tentative D call TRBD1 (5 bases). CDR3 length: 14 amino acids. Germline lookup yields CDR1 SGHDT and CDR2 YYEEEE. Trimming stripped 4 bases from V and 5 bases from J, with 13 bases between. CDR3 sequence (DNA): TGTGCCAGCAGCCAGGAGGGGTCTTATCAGCCCCAGCATTTT. It yields the protein CASSQEGSYQPQHF.

Only one count was recorded for this clone. This chain links TRBV19 with TRBJ1-2, with TRBD1 matching 9 bases. Per the germline V gene, CDR1 is LNHDA and CDR2 is SQIVND (reference sequence). The trim removed 7 bases at V and 7 bases at J, leaving 4 bases unmatched. The CDR3 consists of 12 residues. This CDR3 is CASTDRGSGYTF. In DNA form, the CDR3 reads TGTGCCAGTACCGACAGGGGGTCTGGCTACACCTTC.

V usage is TRBV7-9 and J usage is TRBJ1-1; no clear D gene. With 2 bases removed from V and 8 bases from J, the gap between germline ends came to 12 bases. Germline V gene lookup returns CDR1 SEHNR and CDR2 FQNEAQ (reference sequence). This CDR3 is built from 13 residues. The CDR3 sequence: CASSLFASVEAFF. CDR3 nucleotide sequence: TGTGCCAGCAGCTTATTTGCAAGCGTGGAAGCTTTCTTT.

The J gene is TRBJ1-2, the V gene TRBV23-1; tentatively, D is TRBD1 (6 bases). TRBV23-1 is an ORF; its function is uncertain. The V and J ends lost 9 bases and 2 bases respectively, with 16 bases between them. CDR3 length: 14 residues. The CDR3 here is CARALSGTNYGYTF. CDR3 nucleotides: TGCGCCAGGGCCCTCTCGGGGACAAACTATGGCTACACCTTC.

This clone was seen only once. The CDR3 nucleotides are TGTGCCAGCAGCTCACCGGGACAGGGAGTGAATGAGCAGTTCTTC. It specifies CASSSPGQGVNEQFF. The V and J genes are TRBV11-2 and TRBJ2-1; 9 nucleotides agree with TRBD1. CDR1 and CDR2 from the germline V gene are SGHAT and FQNNGV. The junction had 8 bases not matched to a gene; V was cut back by 4 bases and J by 7 bases. This CDR3 region has 15 residues. Variable domain in full (rest from reference TRBV11-2 and TRBJ2-1): EAGVAQSPRYKIIEKRQSVAFWCNPISGHATLYWYQQILGQGPKLLIQFQNNGVVDDSQLPKDRFSAERLKGVDSTLKIQPAKLEDSAVYLCASSSPGQGVNEQFFGPGTRLTVL.